The 7 T cell receptor beta chains below were found in one sample sequenced in a study of cytomegalovirus exposure and HLA in healthy donors. Profiling relied on immunoSEQ multiplex PCR, and the TCRdb table lists in-frame clones only, not all of them. The table has about 160,000 clones, 84% seen once. Sequences were obtained from PBMCs. The receptors were sampled from a young man in good health and CMV-seropositive.

The rearrangement joins TRBV7-2 to TRBJ2-7, with a tentative D call TRBD1 (6 bases). CDR3 length equals 16 residues. Trimming took 5 bases from V and 4 from J, leaving 21 bases between them. Germline V lookup: CDR1 SGHTA, CDR2 FQGNSA. CDR3 DNA: TGTGCCAGCAGCCCGATGCAGGGGAGTGTGAATTACGAGCAGTACTTC. Amino acid sequence: CASSPMQGSVNYEQYF. The entire variable domain, with the rest obtained from reference TRBV7-2 and TRBJ2-7, is as follows: GAGVSQSPSNKVTEKGKDVELRCDPISGHTALYWYRQSLGQGLEFLIYFQGNSAPDKSGLPSDRFSAERTGGSVSTLTIQRTQQEDSAVYLCASSPMQGSVNYEQYFGPGTRLTVT.

The chain combines TRBV7-9 with TRBJ1-1; D is possibly TRBD1 (5 bases). The germline V and J ends were trimmed by 1 base and 3 bases, with 15 bases remaining between them. Looked up from germline, CDR1 is SEHNR and CDR2 is FQNEAQ (reference sequence). This CDR3 is built from 16 residues. In DNA, the CDR3 is TGTGCCAGCAGCTTAGAGTTTGGGGGGGTTCACACTGAAGCTTTCTTT. Amino acids: CASSLEFGGVHTEAFF. Together with reference TRBV7-9 and TRBJ1-1, the CDR3 gives the full variable domain: DTGVSQNPRHKITKRGQNVTFRCDPISEHNRLYWYRQTLGQGPEFLTYFQNEAQLEKSRLLSDRFSAERPKGSFSTLEIQRTEQGDSAMYLCASSLEFGGVHTEAFFGQGTRLTVV.

The rearrangement uses TRBV7-8 and TRBJ2-5, with 9 bases matching TRBD2. The CDR3 has 16 amino acids. Trimming removed 0 bases from V and 4 bases from J; junction bases left unmatched: 6. Germline values: CDR1 SGHVS, CDR2 FQNEAQ. In DNA form, the CDR3 reads TGTGCCAGCAGCTTAGCGGCGGGAGGGAGTCGAGAGACCCAGTACTTC. Its protein is CASSLAAGGSRETQYF.

V gene TRBV27 combines with J gene TRBJ2-1; TRBD2 agrees at 10 bases. Germline V gives CDR1 MNHEY, CDR2 SMNVEV (reference sequence). The CDR3 totals 18 residues. The V gene end was trimmed by 3 bases and the J gene end by 0 bases; junction bases not matched to a gene: 8. This CDR3 reads CASSLSSGGPSSYNEQFF. DNA for the CDR3: TGTGCCAGCAGTTTGAGTAGCGGGGGGCCCAGCTCCTACAATGAGCAGTTCTTC.

This clone was seen more than once but under ten times. Other nucleotide sequences from this sample produce the same CDR3. The chain combines TRBV11-2 with TRBJ2-3, with 7 bases identical to TRBD1. CDR3 length equals 16 residues. Germline trimming cut 1 base from V and 2 bases from J; bases unmatched to any gene: 6. Germline lookup yields CDR1 SGHAT and CDR2 FQNNGV. CDR3 bases: TGTGCCAGCAGCTTAGGGGCAGGGGGATCCACAGATACGCAGTATTTT. This gives the protein CASSLGAGGSTDTQYF.

This clone was recorded a few times. The same CDR3 arises from other DNA sequences in this sample as well. The CDR3 bases are TGTGCCAGCAGCTTGGCGAGGGGCACAGATACGCAGTATTTT. The encoded protein is CASSLARGTDTQYF. This chain links TRBV7-2 with TRBJ2-3, with a tentative D call TRBD2 (5 bases). Germline V lookup: CDR1 SGHTA, CDR2 FQGNSA. The CDR3 has 14 amino acids. V was shortened by 3 bases and J by 1 base, with 8 bases between the two germline ends.

The V call is TRBV4-1, the J call TRBJ1-1; D remains ambiguous. Germline values: CDR1 MGHRA, CDR2 YSYEKL. The CDR3 length is 18 residues. V was pared by 2 bases and J by 11 bases, with 30 bases between. Here the CDR3 reads CASSQTGGIQRWSGWAFF. The DNA of the CDR3 is TGCGCCAGCAGCCAAACGGGAGGGATACAGCGCTGGTCCGGGTGGGCTTTCTTT.